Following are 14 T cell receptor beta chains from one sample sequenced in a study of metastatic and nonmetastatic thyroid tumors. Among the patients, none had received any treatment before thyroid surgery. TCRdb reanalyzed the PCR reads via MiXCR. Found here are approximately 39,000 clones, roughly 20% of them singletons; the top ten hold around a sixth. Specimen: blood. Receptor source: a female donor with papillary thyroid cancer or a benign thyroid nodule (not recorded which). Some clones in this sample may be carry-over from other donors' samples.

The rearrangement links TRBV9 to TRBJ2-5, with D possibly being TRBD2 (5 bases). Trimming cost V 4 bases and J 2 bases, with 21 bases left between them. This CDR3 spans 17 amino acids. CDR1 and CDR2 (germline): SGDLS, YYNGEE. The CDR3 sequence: CASSLVPGRASQETQYF. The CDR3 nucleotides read TGTGCCAGCAGCTTAGTTCCCGGGCGGGCCTCTCAAGAGACCCAGTACTTC.

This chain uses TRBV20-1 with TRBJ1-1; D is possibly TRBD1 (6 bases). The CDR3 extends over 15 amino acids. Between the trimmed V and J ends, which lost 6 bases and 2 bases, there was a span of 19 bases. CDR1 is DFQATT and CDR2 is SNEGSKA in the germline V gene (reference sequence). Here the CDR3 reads CSADPQDRLNTEAFF. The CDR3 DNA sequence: TGCAGTGCCGATCCTCAGGACAGACTTAACACTGAAGCTTTCTTT.

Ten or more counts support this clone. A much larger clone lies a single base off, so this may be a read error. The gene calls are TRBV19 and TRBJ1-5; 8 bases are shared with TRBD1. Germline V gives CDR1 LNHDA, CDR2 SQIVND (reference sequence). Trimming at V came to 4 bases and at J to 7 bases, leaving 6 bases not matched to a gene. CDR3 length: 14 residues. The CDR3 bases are TGTGCCAGTAGTACTAGGACAGGGCGCCAGCCCCAGCATTTT. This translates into CASSTRTGRQPQHF.

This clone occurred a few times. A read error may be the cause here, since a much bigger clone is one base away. The CDR3 is CASSYPGTGSYEKYF. In DNA form, the CDR3 reads TGTGCCAGCAGCTACCCCGGGACAGGGAGCTACGAGAAGTACTTC. The gene calls are TRBV5-4 and TRBJ2-7, with 9 bases identical to TRBD1. The CDR3 sequence is 15 residues long. CDR1 and CDR2 from the germline V gene are SGHNT and YYREEE (reference sequence). The full variable domain, completed using reference TRBV5-4 and TRBJ2-7, is ETGVTQSPTHLIKTRGQQVTLRCSSQSGHNTVSWYQQALGQGPQFIFQYYREEENGRGNFPPRFSGLQFPNYSSELNVNALELDDSALYLCASSYPGTGSYEKYFGPGTRLTVT.

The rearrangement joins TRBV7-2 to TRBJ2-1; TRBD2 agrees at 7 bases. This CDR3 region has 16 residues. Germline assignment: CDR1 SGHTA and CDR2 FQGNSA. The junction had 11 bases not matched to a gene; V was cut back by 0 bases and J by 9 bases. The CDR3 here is CASSLASSSGMREQFF. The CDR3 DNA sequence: TGTGCCAGCAGCTTAGCGTCGTCTAGCGGTATGCGTGAGCAGTTCTTC. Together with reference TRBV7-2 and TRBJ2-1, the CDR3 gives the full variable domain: GAGVSQSPSNKVTEKGKDVELRCDPISGHTALYWYRQSLGQGLEFLIYFQGNSAPDKSGLPSDRFSAERTGGSVSTLTIQRTQQEDSAVYLCASSLASSSGMREQFFGPGTRLTVL.

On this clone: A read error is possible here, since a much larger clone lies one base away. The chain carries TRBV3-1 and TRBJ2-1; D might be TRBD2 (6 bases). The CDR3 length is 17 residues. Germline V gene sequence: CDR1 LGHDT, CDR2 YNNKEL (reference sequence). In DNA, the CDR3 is TGTGCCATCAGCCACAAACCACGACTAGTAACCTACAATGAGCAGTTCTTC. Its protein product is CAISHKPRLVTYNEQFF.

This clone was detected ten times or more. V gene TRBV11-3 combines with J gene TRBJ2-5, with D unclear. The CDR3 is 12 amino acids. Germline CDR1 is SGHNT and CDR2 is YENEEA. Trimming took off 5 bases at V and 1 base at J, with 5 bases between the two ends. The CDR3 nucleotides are TGTGCCAGCAGCCCCCCCCAAGAGACCCAGTACTTC. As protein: CASSPPQETQYF.

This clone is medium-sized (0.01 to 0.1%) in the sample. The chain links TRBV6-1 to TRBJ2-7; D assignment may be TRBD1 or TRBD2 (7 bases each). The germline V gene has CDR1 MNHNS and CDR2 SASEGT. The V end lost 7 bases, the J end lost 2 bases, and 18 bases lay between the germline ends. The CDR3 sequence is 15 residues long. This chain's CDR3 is CASTLGQGGTYEQYF. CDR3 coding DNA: TGTGCCAGCACCTTAGGGCAGGGGGGGACCTACGAGCAGTACTTC.

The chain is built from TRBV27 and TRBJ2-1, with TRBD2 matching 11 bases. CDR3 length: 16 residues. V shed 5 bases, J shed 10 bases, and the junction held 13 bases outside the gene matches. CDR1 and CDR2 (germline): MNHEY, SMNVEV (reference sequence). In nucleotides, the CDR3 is TGTGCCAGCAGTCCTCGGGGGACTAGCGGACCCCTGGAGCAGTTCTTC. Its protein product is CASSPRGTSGPLEQFF.

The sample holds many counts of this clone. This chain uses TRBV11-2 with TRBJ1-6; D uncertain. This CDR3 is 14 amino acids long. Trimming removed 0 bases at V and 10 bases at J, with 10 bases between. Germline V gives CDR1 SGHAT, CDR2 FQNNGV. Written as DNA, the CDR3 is TGTGCCAGCAGCTTAGATCGGACGGGATCACCCCTCCACTTT. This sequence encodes CASSLDRTGSPLHF.

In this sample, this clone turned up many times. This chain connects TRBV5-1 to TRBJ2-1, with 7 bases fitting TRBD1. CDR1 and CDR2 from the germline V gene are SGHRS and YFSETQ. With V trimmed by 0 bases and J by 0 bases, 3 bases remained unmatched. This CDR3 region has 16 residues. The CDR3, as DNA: TGCGCCAGCAGCTTGGGGGGACAGAGCTCCTACAATGAGCAGTTCTTC. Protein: CASSLGGQSSYNEQFF.

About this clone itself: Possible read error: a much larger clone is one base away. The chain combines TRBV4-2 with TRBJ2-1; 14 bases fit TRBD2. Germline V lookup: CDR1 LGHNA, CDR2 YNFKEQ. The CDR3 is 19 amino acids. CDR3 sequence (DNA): TGTGCCAGCAGCCAAGGAATACATCAGGGACTAGCGGGAGTGGATGATCAGTTCTTC. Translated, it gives CASSQGIHQGLAGVDDQFF.

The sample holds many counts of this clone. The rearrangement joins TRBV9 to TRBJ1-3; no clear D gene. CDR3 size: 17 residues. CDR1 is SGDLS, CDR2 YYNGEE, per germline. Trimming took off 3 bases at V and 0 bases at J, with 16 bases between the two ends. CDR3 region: CASSATPAGDSGNTIYF. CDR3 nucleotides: TGTGCCAGCAGCGCCACCCCCGCTGGAGACTCTGGAAACACCATATATTTT.

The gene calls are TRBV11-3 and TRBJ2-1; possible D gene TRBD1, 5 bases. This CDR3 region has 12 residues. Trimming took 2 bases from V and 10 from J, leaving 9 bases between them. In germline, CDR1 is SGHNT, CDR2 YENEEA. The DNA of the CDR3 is TGTGCCAGCAGCTTACAGGGTGGCGAGCAGTTCTTC. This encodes CASSLQGGEQFF.